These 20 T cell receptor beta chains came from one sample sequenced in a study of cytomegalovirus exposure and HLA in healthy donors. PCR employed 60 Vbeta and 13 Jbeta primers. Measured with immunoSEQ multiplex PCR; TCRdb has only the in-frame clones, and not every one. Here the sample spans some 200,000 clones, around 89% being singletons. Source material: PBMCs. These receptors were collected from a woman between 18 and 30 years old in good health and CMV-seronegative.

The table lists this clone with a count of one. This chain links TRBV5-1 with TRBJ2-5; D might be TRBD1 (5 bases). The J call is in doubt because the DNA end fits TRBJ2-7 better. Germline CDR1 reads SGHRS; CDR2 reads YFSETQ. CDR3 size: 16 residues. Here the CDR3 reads CASSLEAGWVSYEQYF. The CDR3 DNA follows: TGCGCCAGCAGCTTGGAGGCAGGGTGGGTCTCCTACGAGCAGTACTTC.

CDR3 loop: CASRQNQGTEAFF. The CDR3 bases are TGTGCCAGCAGACAAAACCAGGGCACTGAAGCTTTCTTT. J is TRBJ1-1 and V is TRBV7-2; a weak D match, TRBD1 (5 bases). CDR1 is SGHTA and CDR2 is FQGNSA in the germline V gene. The CDR3 totals 13 residues. The V end lost 6 bases, the J end lost 4 bases, and 12 bases lay between the germline ends.

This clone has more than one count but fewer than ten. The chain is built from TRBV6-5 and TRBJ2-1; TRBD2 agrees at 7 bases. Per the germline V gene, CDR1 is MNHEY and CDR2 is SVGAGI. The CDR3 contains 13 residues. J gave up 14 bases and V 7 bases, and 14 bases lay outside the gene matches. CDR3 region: CASTMGAGRREFF. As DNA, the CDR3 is TGTGCCAGCACCATGGGAGCGGGACGGAGGGAGTTCTTC.

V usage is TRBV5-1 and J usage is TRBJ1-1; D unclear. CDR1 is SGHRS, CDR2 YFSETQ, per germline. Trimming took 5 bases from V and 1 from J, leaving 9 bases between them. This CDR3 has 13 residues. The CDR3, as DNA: TGCGCCAGCAGTATTGAGGGGAACACTGAAGCTTTCTTT. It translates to CASSIEGNTEAFF.

The CDR3 loop is CASSLGTGTAYEQYF. The CDR3 DNA is TGTGCCAGCAGCTTGGGGACCGGGACAGCGTACGAGCAGTACTTC. The V and J genes are TRBV5-4 and TRBJ2-7, with 7 positions matching TRBD1. CDR3 length: 15 amino acids. J gave up 4 bases and V 0 bases, and 7 bases lay outside the gene matches. Germline CDR1 and CDR2: SGHNT and YYREEE (reference sequence).

The chain's CDR3 is CASSNGQPQFSGANVLTF. The CDR3 DNA reads TGTGCCAGCAGCAATGGACAGCCACAATTCTCTGGGGCCAACGTCCTGACTTTC. The V call is TRBV21-1, the J call TRBJ2-6; TRBD1 is the table's D call and was not checked against the DNA. TRBV21-1 is classified as a pseudogene. This CDR3 region has 18 residues.

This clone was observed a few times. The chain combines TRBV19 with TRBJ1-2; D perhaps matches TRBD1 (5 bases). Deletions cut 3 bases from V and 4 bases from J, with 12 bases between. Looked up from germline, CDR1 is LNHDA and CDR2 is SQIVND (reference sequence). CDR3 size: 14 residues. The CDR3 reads CASSISDSLYGYTF. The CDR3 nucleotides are TGTGCCAGTAGTATCAGCGACAGCCTCTATGGCTACACCTTC.

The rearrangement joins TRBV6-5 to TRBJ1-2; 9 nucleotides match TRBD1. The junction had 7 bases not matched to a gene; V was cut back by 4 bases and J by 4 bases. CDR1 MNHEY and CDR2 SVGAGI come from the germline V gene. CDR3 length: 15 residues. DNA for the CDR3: TGTGCCAGCAGTTTGACCGGGACAGGGAGCTATGGCTACACCTTC. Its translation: CASSLTGTGSYGYTF.

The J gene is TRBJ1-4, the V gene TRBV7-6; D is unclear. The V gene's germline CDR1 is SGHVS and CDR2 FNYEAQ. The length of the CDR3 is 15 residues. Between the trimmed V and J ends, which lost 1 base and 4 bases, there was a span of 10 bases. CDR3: CASSLDIDYNEKLFF. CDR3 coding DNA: TGTGCCAGCAGCTTAGATATTGACTATAATGAAAAACTGTTTTTT. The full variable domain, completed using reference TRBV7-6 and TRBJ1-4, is GAGVSQSPRYKVTKRGQDVALRCDPISGHVSLYWYRQALGQGPEFLTYFNYEAQQDKSGLPNDRFSAERPEGSISTLTIQRTEQRDSAMYRCASSLDIDYNEKLFFGSGTQLSVL.

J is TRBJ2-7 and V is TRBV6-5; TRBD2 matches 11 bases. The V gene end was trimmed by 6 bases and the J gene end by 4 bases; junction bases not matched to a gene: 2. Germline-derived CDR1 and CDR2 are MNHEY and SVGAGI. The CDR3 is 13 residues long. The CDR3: CASRGTSGYEQYF. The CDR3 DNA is TGTGCCAGCAGGGGGACTAGCGGTTACGAGCAGTACTTC.

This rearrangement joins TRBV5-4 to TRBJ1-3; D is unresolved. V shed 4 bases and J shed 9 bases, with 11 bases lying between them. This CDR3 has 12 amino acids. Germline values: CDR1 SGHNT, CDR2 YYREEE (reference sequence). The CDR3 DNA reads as TGTGCCAGCAGCGGGCCCTTGGGCACCATATATTTT. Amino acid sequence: CASSGPLGTIYF.

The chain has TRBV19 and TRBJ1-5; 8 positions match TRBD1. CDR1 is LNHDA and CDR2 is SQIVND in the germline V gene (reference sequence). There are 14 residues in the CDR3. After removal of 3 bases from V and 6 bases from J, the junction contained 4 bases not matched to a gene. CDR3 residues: CASSIRGLSQPQHF. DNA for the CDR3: TGTGCCAGTAGTATCAGGGGGCTTAGTCAGCCCCAGCATTTT.

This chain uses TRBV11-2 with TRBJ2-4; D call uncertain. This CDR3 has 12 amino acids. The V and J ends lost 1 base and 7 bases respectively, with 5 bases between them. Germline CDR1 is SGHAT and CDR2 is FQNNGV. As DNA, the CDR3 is TGTGCCAGCAGCTTAGGAGATAACATTCAGTACTTC. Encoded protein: CASSLGDNIQYF.

The CDR3 loop is CASSFAGGPGDTQYF. CDR3 bases: TGTGCCAGCAGCTTTGCGGGGGGGCCGGGAGATACGCAGTATTTT. The rearrangement uses TRBV7-9 and TRBJ2-3; TRBD2 agrees at 9 bases. This CDR3 contains 15 residues. V lost 3 bases, J lost 5 bases, and 6 bases stayed unmatched. The germline V gene has CDR1 SEHNR and CDR2 FQNEAQ (reference sequence). Full variable domain (missing parts from reference TRBV7-9 and TRBJ2-3): DTGVSQNPRHKITKRGQNVTFRCDPISEHNRLYWYRQTLGQGPEFLTYFQNEAQLEKSRLLSDRFSAERPKGSFSTLEIQRTEQGDSAMYLCASSFAGGPGDTQYFGPGTRLTVL.

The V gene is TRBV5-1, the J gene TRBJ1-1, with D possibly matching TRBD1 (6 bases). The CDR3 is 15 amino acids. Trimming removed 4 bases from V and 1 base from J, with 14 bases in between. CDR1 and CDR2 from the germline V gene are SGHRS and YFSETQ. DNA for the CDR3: TGCGCCAGCAGCCTTCTTCCGACAGGGAACACTGAAGCTTTCTTT. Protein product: CASSLLPTGNTEAFF.

As DNA, the CDR3 is TGTGCCAGTAGTAAGGACAGTCTCAACAATGAGCAGTTCTTC. Translating it yields CASSKDSLNNEQFF. This rearrangement joins TRBV19 to TRBJ2-1; perhaps TRBD1 as D (6 bases). CDR1 LNHDA and CDR2 SQIVND come from the germline V gene (reference sequence). V lost 4 bases and J lost 5, with 12 bases in between. The CDR3 sequence is 14 residues long. The full variable domain, in which reference TRBV19 and TRBJ2-1 provide the parts outside the CDR3, is DGGITQSPKYLFRKEGQNVTLSCEQNLNHDAMYWYRQDPGQGLRLIYYSQIVNDFQKGDIAEGYSVSREKKESFPLTVTSAQKNPTAFYLCASSKDSLNNEQFFGPGTRLTVL.

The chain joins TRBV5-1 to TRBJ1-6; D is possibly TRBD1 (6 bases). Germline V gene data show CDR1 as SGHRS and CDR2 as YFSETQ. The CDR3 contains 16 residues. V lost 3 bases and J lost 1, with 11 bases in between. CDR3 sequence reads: CASSSQGSSYNSPLHF. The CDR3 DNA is TGCGCCAGCAGCTCTCAGGGGTCTTCCTATAATTCACCCCTCCACTTT.

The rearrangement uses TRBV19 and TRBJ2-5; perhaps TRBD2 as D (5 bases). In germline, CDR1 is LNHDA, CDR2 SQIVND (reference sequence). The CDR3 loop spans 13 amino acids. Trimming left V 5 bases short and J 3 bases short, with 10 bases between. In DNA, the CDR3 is TGTGCCAGTAGTCGAGGGCCAAAAGAGACCCAGTACTTC. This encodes CASSRGPKETQYF.

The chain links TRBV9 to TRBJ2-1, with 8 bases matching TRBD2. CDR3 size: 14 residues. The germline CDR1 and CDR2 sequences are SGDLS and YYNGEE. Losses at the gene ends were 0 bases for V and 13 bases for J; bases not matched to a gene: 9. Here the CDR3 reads CASSVEGLDSGQFF. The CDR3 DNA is TGTGCCAGCAGCGTAGAGGGACTAGACAGCGGTCAGTTCTTC.

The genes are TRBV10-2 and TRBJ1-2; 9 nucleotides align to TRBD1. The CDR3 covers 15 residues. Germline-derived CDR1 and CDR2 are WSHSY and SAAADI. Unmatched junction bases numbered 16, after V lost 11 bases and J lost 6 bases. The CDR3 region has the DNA TGCGCCGCGAAAGAGGACAGGGGCTGGCGTGATGGCTACACCTTC. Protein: CAAKEDRGWRDGYTF.